These 8 T cell receptor beta chains share one sample of origin, sequenced in a study of beta chain features in type 1 diabetes. General study results and limits: Researchers report that Type 1 diabetes patients had moderately but significantly shorter TCRB CDR3s across all four CD4+ subsets.

Antigens of these TCRs are unknown. The investigators reverse transcribed all of the isolated RNA, so they sequenced expressed TCRB transcripts. Clones were sequenced by immunoSEQ multiplex PCR, and TCRdb holds only the in-frame ones, with some missing. The sample carries approximately 600,000 clones, around 12% recorded once. Sequencing was carried out using naive CD4+ T cells from blood. The source is a man aged 30 to 45 with type 1 diabetes.

The genes are TRBV28 and TRBJ1-2, with unresolved D. Germline CDR1 reads MDHEN; CDR2 reads SYDVKM. The CDR3 length is 14 residues. The V and J ends lost 3 bases and 5 bases respectively, with 13 bases between them. This chain's CDR3 is CASSFYGVQYGYTF. CDR3 in DNA: TGTGCCAGCAGTTTTTATGGGGTTCAATATGGCTACACCTTC.

V usage is TRBV9 and J usage is TRBJ2-7, with unresolved D. CDR3 length equals 15 residues. The germline CDR1 and CDR2 sequences are SGDLS and YYNGEE. V was pared by 0 bases and J by 0 bases, with 10 bases between. CDR3 residues: CASSVDPSSSYEQYF. As DNA, the CDR3 is TGTGCCAGCAGCGTAGATCCGAGTAGCTCCTACGAGCAGTACTTC.

This CDR3 reads CASSSVNQPQHF. DNA of the CDR3: TGTGCCAGCAGTTCCGTTAATCAGCCCCAGCATTTT. The gene calls are TRBV27 and TRBJ1-5; D is unresolved. This CDR3 spans 12 amino acids. The germline V and J ends were trimmed by 4 bases and 4 bases, with 5 bases remaining between them. Germline V gene data show CDR1 as MNHEY and CDR2 as SMNVEV (reference sequence).

This clone was found a few times. The chain joins TRBV29-1 to TRBJ2-5; D perhaps matches TRBD1 (6 bases). Trimming cost V 7 bases and J 2 bases, with 14 bases left between them. The CDR3 is made up of 13 amino acids. Germline V gene lookup returns CDR1 SQVTM and CDR2 ANQGSEA. CDR3: CSADGQLQETQYF. The CDR3 DNA sequence: TGCAGCGCCGATGGACAGTTGCAAGAGACCCAGTACTTC. Complete variable domain (other parts from reference TRBV29-1 and TRBJ2-5): SAVISQKPSRDICQRGTSLTIQCQVDSQVTMMFWYRQQPGQSLTLIATANQGSEATYESGFVIDKFPISRPNLTFSTLTVSNMSPEDSSIYLCSADGQLQETQYFGPGTRLLVL.

The V call is TRBV30, the J call TRBJ2-5; the D gene is possibly TRBD2 (5 bases). The closer fit of TRBJ2-7 to the DNA end suggests the J call may be wrong. CDR3 length equals 14 residues. CDR1 and CDR2 from the germline V gene are GTSNPN and SVGIG (reference sequence). CDR3 amino acids: CAWRSGVGSYEQYF. The CDR3 region has the DNA TGTGCCTGGAGATCCGGGGTCGGCTCCTACGAGCAGTACTTC.

This clone was observed a few times. Other DNA sequences within the sample encode an identical CDR3. CDR3 sequence: CASSFSGRNTEAFF. The CDR3 region has the DNA TGTGCCAGCAGCTTTAGCGGCAGGAACACTGAAGCTTTCTTT. The V gene is TRBV7-9, the J gene TRBJ1-1, with D unclear. Trimming cost V 3 bases and J 1 base, with 9 bases left between them. The germline CDR1 and CDR2 sequences are SEHNR and FQNEAQ (reference sequence). The CDR3 is 14 amino acids.

This clone was found a few times. The V call is TRBV11-1, the J call TRBJ1-1, with D possibly being TRBD1 (6 bases). The CDR3 has 13 amino acids. Trimming removed 5 bases from V and 3 bases from J, with 10 bases in between. CDR1 and CDR2 (germline): SGHAT, FQDESV (reference sequence). The CDR3 DNA reads TGTGCCAGCAGCCTTGGACAGCACACTGAAGCTTTCTTT. Protein sequence: CASSLGQHTEAFF. Drawing the rest from reference TRBV11-1 and TRBJ1-1, the complete variable domain is EAEVAQSPRYKITEKSQAVAFWCDPISGHATLYWYRQILGQGPELLVQFQDESVVDDSQLPKDRFSAERLKGVDSTLKIQPAELGDSAMYLCASSLGQHTEAFFGQGTRLTVV.

This clone was detected a few times. This chain connects TRBV7-9 to TRBJ1-1; maybe TRBD1 (5 bases). V lost 2 bases, J lost 0 bases, and 7 bases lay in between. The CDR3 sequence is 14 residues long. In germline, CDR1 is SEHNR, CDR2 FQNEAQ (reference sequence). CDR3 protein: CASSLRDVNTEAFF. The CDR3 DNA is TGTGCCAGCAGCTTAAGGGACGTGAACACTGAAGCTTTCTTT.